This T cell receptor beta chain was sequenced in a study of shared clonotypes between healthy human individuals. V was shortened by 6 bases and J by 0 bases, with 8 bases between the two germline ends. Germline CDR1 reads PRHDT; CDR2 reads FYEKMQ (reference sequence). This CDR3 comprises 13 residues. Data came from immunoSEQ multiplex PCR; TCRdb stores just in-frame clones and leaves some out. In the table there are some 2,500,000 clones, approximately 93% of which are singletons. The sequence was obtained from a man aged 18 to 30 in good health. Some clones in this sample may be carry-over from other donors' samples. The J gene is TRBJ1-1, the V gene TRBV13; D unresolved. The sequenced material came from naive CD4+ T cells from PBMCs. Sample subset: CD45RA+ positively selected. Here the CDR3 DNA reads TGTGCCAGCAGGATATCCCTGAACACTGAAGCTTTCTTT. Protein: CASRISLNTEAFF.